This T cell receptor beta chain was sequenced during a study of T-cell memory formation after mild COVID-19. Background on the study: Each donor largely had its own TCR clusters.

A single record per CDR3 protein comes from TCRdb applying MiXCR to the 5' RACE reads. The top ten clones hold about a fifth of a sample with roughly 400,000 distinct CDR3 sequences, 15% to 20% of them seen once. Broader study findings: Clones from the second wave (peaking day 37) had unconfirmed SARS-CoV-2 specificity. CD4+ contracting clones lay mainly in CM and EM, CD8+ ones in EMRA. Pre-infection memory contained some responding clones, which suggested that cross-reactive memory had joined.

As for this clonotype: Its target is not known.

The germline V gene has CDR1 SGHNT and CDR2 YYREEE (reference sequence). Trimming pared 4 bases from V and 9 bases from J, leaving 11 bases between. The CDR3 totals 12 residues. The chain carries TRBV5-4 and TRBJ2-1; perhaps TRBD2 as D (5 bases). Sequencing used PBMCs or a T cell subset sorted from them (not recorded which). The receptor was derived from a man younger than 35 who had mild COVID-19 (a few samples of this study predate the infection). Cell type and time point are not known. CDR3 in DNA: TGTGCCAGCAGCGGCGGGTCGTTTGAGCAGTTCTTC. Translation gives CASSGGSFEQFF.